The 2 T cell receptor beta chains reported below all come from one sample, sequenced in a study of T cells after yellow fever vaccination. From the 5' RACE reads, TCRdb called clonotypes with MiXCR, one entry per CDR3 protein. The table has roughly 300,000 distinct CDR3 sequences, around 8.1% seen once. The specimen was PBMCs, collected about 49 days after the first yellow fever vaccination. The receptors were sampled from a man in his late teens or twenties who received the YFV17D yellow fever vaccine.

This clonotype was picked up a small number of times. V and J are TRBV2 and TRBJ2-5; TRBD2 is a possible D gene (5 bases). The CDR3 is made up of 13 amino acids. Trimming took 6 bases from V and 3 from J, leaving 11 bases between them. CDR1 is SNHLY, CDR2 FYNNEI, per germline. The CDR3 loop reads CASSSGMKETQYF. The CDR3 DNA reads as TGTGCCAGCAGCTCCGGGATGAAAGAGACCCAGTACTTC.

The chain combines TRBV14 with TRBJ2-3; 7 bases are shared with TRBD1. Germline V lookup: CDR1 SGHDN, CDR2 FVKESK. The CDR3 totals 15 residues. The V segment lost 4 bases and the J segment 4 bases; nucleotides outside the gene matches: 8. CDR3 protein: CASSPTGILPDTQYF. CDR3 DNA sequence: TGTGCCAGCAGCCCGACAGGGATCCTCCCAGATACGCAGTATTTT.